Included here is one TCR beta chain sequence, with context. The CDR3 consists of 13 residues. Trimming took 11 bases from V and 7 from J, leaving 18 bases between them. Germline V CDR1 and CDR2: ENHRY, SYGVKD. Here immunoSEQ multiplex PCR was the method, and the copy in TCRdb shows in-frame clones only, minus some. The data show a few hundred thousand clones, 65% to 90% seen once. The data were obtained in a study of blood T cell repertoires in COVID-19. Turning to the study itself: Sites across the United States, Italy and Spain contributed samples from acute and convalescent COVID-19. PBMCs, B-cell-depleted T cells, or T cells provided the cDNA or gDNA that made up the material.

The source material was PBMCs or T cells enriched from blood (not recorded which). This TCR derives from a woman aged 40 to 50 with acute COVID-19. V usage is TRBV10-3 and J usage is TRBJ2-1, with D tentatively TRBD2 (6 bases). The CDR3 DNA reads TGTGCCGTGGGTGGTGTTAGCGGTAATGAGCAGTTCTTC. Translating it yields CAVGGVSGNEQFF.